These 7 T cell receptor beta chains came from one sample sequenced in a study of T-cell memory formation after mild COVID-19. TCRdb reanalysed the 5' RACE reads using MiXCR and keeps one entry per CDR3 protein. Here the sample spans about 560,000 distinct CDR3 sequences, roughly a sixth being singletons. Specimen: PBMCs or a T cell subset sorted from them (not recorded which). The receptors shown here come from an adult woman who had mild COVID-19 (a few samples of this study predate the infection). Cell type and time point are not known.

This clonotype was found many times. The CDR3 reads CASSPPGQGPYEQYF. The CDR3 region has the DNA TGTGCCAGCTCACCACCGGGACAGGGGCCATACGAGCAGTACTTC. The rearrangement joins TRBV18 to TRBJ2-7; 10 bases align to TRBD1. Trimming took 0 bases from V and 4 from J; bases not matched to a gene: 3. The length of the CDR3 is 15 residues. Germline CDR1 KGHSH, CDR2 LQKENI.

This clonotype has more than one count but fewer than ten. This sequence joins TRBV12-3 or TRBV12-4 and TRBJ1-1; 8 bases map to TRBD1. V shed 3 bases and J 4 bases; nucleotides not matched to a gene: 4. This CDR3 has 14 residues. The CDR3 nucleotides read TGTGCCAGCAGTTTGCAGGGGGCCTTCACTGAAGCTTTCTTT. Translated: CASSLQGAFTEAFF.

The chain links TRBV9 to TRBJ2-7; D is perhaps TRBD2 (6 bases). V was pared by 0 bases and J by 0 bases, with 10 bases between. This CDR3 comprises 15 residues. CDR1 and CDR2 from the germline V gene are SGDLS and YYNGEE. CDR3 bases: TGTGCCAGCAGCGTAGGGGGGAGGAGCTCCTACGAGCAGTACTTC. This gives the protein CASSVGGRSSYEQYF.

For the CDR3, the DNA is TGTGCCACCAGCAGAGGTTCAGGGTATGCAAACTATGGCTACACCTTC. It translates to CATSRGSGYANYGYTF. The chain joins TRBV15 to TRBJ1-2, with a weak D call TRBD1 (5 bases). The CDR3 is 16 amino acids. V lost 1 base to trimming and J lost 2 bases, with 14 bases between them. CDR1 and CDR2 from the germline V gene are LNHNV and YYDKDF (reference sequence).

This clonotype occurred many times. The V call is TRBV24-1, the J call TRBJ2-7; TRBD2 agrees at 7 bases. The V gene's germline CDR1 is KGHDR and CDR2 SFDVKD. Unmatched junction bases numbered 7, after V lost 6 bases and J lost 6 bases. CDR3 size: 13 residues. The CDR3 DNA follows: TGTGCCACCAGTAAGGGAGGGTCCGGCGAGCAGTACTTC. Protein product: CATSKGGSGEQYF.

The chain links TRBV6-2 or TRBV6-3 to TRBJ2-5; 7 bases line up with TRBD2. The germline V gene has CDR1 MNHEY and CDR2 SVGEGT. The CDR3 is 13 amino acids. V shed 7 bases and J 7 bases; nucleotides not matched to a gene: 9. This CDR3 reads CASNAPPGGTQYF. In DNA, the CDR3 is TGTGCCAGCAACGCACCCCCGGGGGGGACCCAGTACTTC.

The chain employs TRBV19 and TRBJ2-3, with TRBD2 matching 9 bases. Germline V gene sequence: CDR1 LNHDA, CDR2 SQIVND (reference sequence). The V and J ends lost 7 bases and 0 bases, in that order; junction bases with no gene match: 11. The length of the CDR3 is 17 residues. CDR3 amino acids: CASNRHNSGGSTDTQYF. The CDR3 nucleotides are TGTGCCAGTAACCGACACAATAGCGGGGGAAGCACAGATACGCAGTATTTT.